The 23 T cell receptor beta chains listed next were all sequenced from one sample in a study of blood T cells in healthy people across ages. The authors ran a second PCR of about 6 to 12 cycles using a sample-barcoded 5' primer and a J-beta primer mix. Using its own MiXCR run on the 5' RACE reads, TCRdb lists one record per CDR3 protein. The table lists about 730,000 distinct CDR3 sequences, around 40% of them singletons. The specimen was blood. These receptors were obtained from a woman aged 60-70 years in good health.

The chain has TRBV20-1 and TRBJ1-1; D ambiguous. Germline V gene lookup returns CDR1 DFQATT and CDR2 SNEGSKA (reference sequence). V was cut by 3 bases and J by 5 bases, with 16 bases left in between. The CDR3 is 14 amino acids. CDR3 residues: CSASSLGSVTEAFF. The CDR3 DNA sequence: TGCAGTGCTAGCTCCTTAGGGTCGGTGACTGAAGCTTTCTTT.

This clonotype was counted many times. The rearrangement joins TRBV27 to TRBJ2-1; 12 positions match TRBD2. The CDR3 has 16 residues. V gave up 7 bases and J gave up 4 bases; unmatched junction bases: 8. Germline values: CDR1 MNHEY, CDR2 SMNVEV (reference sequence). DNA for the CDR3: TGTGCCAGCATAAATGAAGGGACTAGCGGGTACAATGAGCAGTTCTTC. As protein: CASINEGTSGYNEQFF.

This chain connects TRBV7-3 to TRBJ2-2; 13 positions match TRBD2. Germline loops: CDR1 SGHTA, CDR2 FQGTGA. CDR3 length: 18 residues. V lost 5 bases, J lost 3 bases, and 9 bases stayed unmatched. The CDR3 loop is CASSPGLAGVGYTGELFF. The CDR3 DNA is TGTGCCAGCAGCCCTGGACTAGCGGGGGTGGGATACACCGGGGAGCTGTTTTTT.

Ten or more counts support this clonotype. The chain links TRBV3-1 to TRBJ2-3; tentative D call: TRBD2 (5 bases). The CDR3 is made up of 12 amino acids. Trimming stripped 4 bases from V and 4 bases from J, with 6 bases between. The germline gives CDR1 LGHDT, CDR2 YNNKEL (reference sequence). CDR3 in amino acids: CASSPGSDTQYF. As DNA, the CDR3 is TGTGCCAGCAGCCCGGGGTCAGATACGCAGTATTTT.

The gene calls are TRBV14 and TRBJ2-1, with 8 positions matching TRBD1. The germline CDR1 and CDR2 sequences are SGHDN and FVKESK. The V and J ends lost 0 bases and 1 base, in that order; junction bases with no gene match: 2. The CDR3 spans 16 residues. The CDR3 sequence: CASSQDGDRSYNEQFF. DNA of the CDR3: TGTGCCAGCAGCCAAGATGGGGACAGGTCCTACAATGAGCAGTTCTTC.

This clonotype occurred a few times. This chain joins TRBV20-1 and TRBJ2-3; 8 bases match TRBD2. The CDR3 consists of 14 residues. CDR1 and CDR2 from the germline V gene are DFQATT and SNEGSKA (reference sequence). The junction had 6 bases not matched to a gene; V was cut back by 6 bases and J by 1 base. For the CDR3, the DNA is TGCAGTGCCCGCGTTAGCGGGGGCACAGATACGCAGTATTTT. Amino acids: CSARVSGGTDTQYF.

This clonotype was seen only once. This chain joins TRBV4-3 and TRBJ2-5, with D possibly TRBD2 on 5 matching bases. Judging by the DNA end, TRBJ2-7 fits better; the J call may be wrong. The germline CDR1 and CDR2 sequences are LGHNA and YSLEER. The CDR3 is 13 amino acids. The CDR3 spells CASSQDSATEQYF. The CDR3 region has the DNA TGCGCCAGCAGCCAAGATAGCGCTACCGAGCAGTACTTC.

The chain joins TRBV10-3 to TRBJ2-7; D assignment may be TRBD1 or TRBD2 (5 bases each). Germline V CDR1 and CDR2: ENHRY, SYGVKD. This CDR3 comprises 15 residues. Trimming took off 5 bases at V and 0 bases at J, with 14 bases between the two ends. The CDR3 DNA reads as TGTGCCATCAGTACCGACGGGACCTCCTCCTACGAGCAGTACTTC. Protein: CAISTDGTSSYEQYF.

This clonotype was counted a few times. The rearrangement joins TRBV7-3 to TRBJ1-1; D is unresolved. CDR3 length: 14 residues. The germline CDR1 and CDR2 sequences are SGHTA and FQGTGA. V was clipped by 1 base and J by 4 bases, with 10 bases between them. CDR3 loop: CASSLNALGTEAFF. The CDR3 coding sequence is TGTGCCAGCAGCTTAAACGCTTTGGGCACTGAAGCTTTCTTT.

The table lists this clonotype with a few counts. The chain joins TRBV27 to TRBJ2-6, with D tentatively TRBD1 (5 bases). This CDR3 is 17 amino acids long. Trimming pared 2 bases from V and 4 bases from J, leaving 15 bases between. Germline V gene lookup returns CDR1 MNHEY and CDR2 SMNVEV (reference sequence). CDR3: CASSLQARALGANVLTF. Here the CDR3 DNA reads TGTGCCAGCAGTTTACAGGCCAGGGCTTTAGGGGCCAACGTCCTGACTTTC.

The chain combines TRBV6-5 with TRBJ1-4; no reliable D call. Trimming removed 1 base at V and 5 bases at J, with 11 bases between. Germline-derived CDR1 and CDR2 are MNHEY and SVGAGI. The CDR3 sequence is 15 residues long. The CDR3 reads CASSYFRRENEKLFF. DNA of the CDR3: TGTGCCAGCAGTTACTTTCGGAGAGAGAATGAAAAACTGTTTTTT.

This clonotype was found a few times. The chain combines TRBV5-1 with TRBJ1-2; D not resolved. The CDR3 extends over 15 amino acids. Looked up from germline, CDR1 is SGHRS and CDR2 is YFSETQ. Deletions cut 5 bases from V and 2 bases from J, with 16 bases between. The CDR3 bases are TGCGCCAGCAGGAATCAAGAAAACATGAACTATGGCTACACCTTC. Amino acid sequence: CASRNQENMNYGYTF.

This clonotype was found once. The V call is TRBV10-2, the J call TRBJ2-7; no firm D call. The CDR3 runs 13 residues. Trimming shortened V by 4 bases and J by 5 bases, and 12 bases separated the two germline ends. CDR1 is WSHSY, CDR2 SAAADI, per germline. CDR3: CASSVRGVHEQYF. In nucleotides, the CDR3 is TGCGCCAGCAGTGTTCGTGGGGTCCACGAGCAGTACTTC.

This clonotype was observed a few times. V is TRBV11-2 and J is TRBJ1-1; D is undetermined. Germline CDR1 is SGHAT and CDR2 is FQNNGV. The CDR3 covers 11 residues. Trimming cost V 2 bases and J 7 bases, with 5 bases left between them. The CDR3 bases are TGTGCCAGCAGCTTATCTGGTGAAGCTTTCTTT. Residues: CASSLSGEAFF.

A few counts support this clonotype. The chain recombines TRBV11-1 with TRBJ2-1, with TRBD1 as a possible D gene (6 bases). Germline V gives CDR1 SGHAT, CDR2 FQDESV (reference sequence). V gave up 5 bases and J gave up 5 bases, with 13 bases separating them. This CDR3 region has 14 residues. The chain's CDR3 is CASSLSDRHNEQFF. The CDR3 DNA follows: TGTGCCAGCAGCCTCTCCGACAGGCACAATGAGCAGTTCTTC.

This clonotype was picked up a small number of times. The rearrangement joins TRBV7-2 to TRBJ1-1; D is perhaps TRBD1 (6 bases). There are 13 residues in the CDR3. In germline, CDR1 is SGHTA, CDR2 FQGNSA. The germline V and J ends were trimmed by 3 bases and 4 bases, with 9 bases remaining between them. CDR3 nucleotide sequence: TGTGCCAGCAGCTTCGACAGGCTCACTGAAGCTTTCTTT. Translation: CASSFDRLTEAFF.

This clonotype was seen only a few times. The chain joins TRBV11-2 to TRBJ2-3, with D possibly being TRBD2 (5 bases). The CDR3 runs 17 residues. V was pared by 2 bases and J by 1 base, with 16 bases between. Germline CDR1 SGHAT, CDR2 FQNNGV. The chain's CDR3 is CASSLLDPAGGTDTQYF. The CDR3 DNA follows: TGTGCCAGCAGCTTATTGGACCCCGCCGGGGGCACAGATACGCAGTATTTT.

This clonotype was observed a handful of times. CDR3 residues: CASSLTSGGAYEQFF. In DNA, the CDR3 is TGTGCCAGCAGTTTAACTAGCGGGGGGGCCTATGAGCAGTTCTTC. This chain connects TRBV12-3 or TRBV12-4 to TRBJ2-1, with 13 bases lining up with TRBD2. V shed 2 bases and J 8 bases; nucleotides not matched to a gene: 3. This CDR3 has 15 amino acids.

The table lists this clonotype with a few counts. V gene TRBV6-1 combines with J gene TRBJ2-1; D is possibly TRBD1 (6 bases). CDR3 size: 18 residues. CDR1 and CDR2 (germline): MNHNS, SASEGT. Trimming left V 5 bases short and J 1 base short, with 21 bases between. The CDR3 spells CASSPVLGQRLSYNEQFF. CDR3 DNA: TGTGCCAGCAGTCCCGTCCTTGGACAGCGTTTATCCTACAATGAGCAGTTCTTC.

This clonotype showed up just once. This chain uses TRBV29-1 with TRBJ2-7, with TRBD2 matching 8 bases. The CDR3 has 14 residues. V lost 5 bases and J lost 4; bases outside the gene matches: 10. Germline V gene sequence: CDR1 SQVTM, CDR2 ANQGSEA. The CDR3 DNA sequence: TGCAGCGTTCCTCAGGGTAGCGGGATTTACGAGCAGTACTTC. Translating gives CSVPQGSGIYEQYF.

The chain is built from TRBV6-6 and TRBJ1-2; no definite D call. This CDR3 is built from 15 residues. Trimming left V 6 bases short and J 8 bases short, with 22 bases between. From germline, CDR1 is MNHNY and CDR2 SVGAGI (reference sequence). This CDR3 is CASSRRATEGYGYTF. CDR3 nucleotide sequence: TGTGCCAGCAGCCGCCGGGCCACTGAAGGTTACGGCTACACCTTC.

Remarks on this clonotype: A much larger clone sits a single nucleotide away, making a read error possible. The chain combines TRBV3-1 with TRBJ2-1; 7 nucleotides agree with TRBD1. Trimming removed 4 bases from V and 9 bases from J; junction bases left unmatched: 9. In germline, CDR1 is LGHDT, CDR2 YNNKEL (reference sequence). The CDR3 spans 14 residues. CDR3 sequence: CASSPSGQTGEQFF. CDR3 nucleotides: TGTGCCAGCAGCCCCTCGGGACAGACCGGTGAGCAGTTCTTC.

The V call is TRBV6-5, the J call TRBJ1-2; weak D call: TRBD1 (5 bases). V shed 5 bases and J shed 0 bases, with 13 bases lying between them. The germline V gene encodes CDR1 MNHEY and CDR2 SVGAGI. The CDR3 covers 15 residues. This CDR3 is CASSPPDSANYGYTF. The CDR3 DNA is TGTGCCAGCAGTCCGCCCGACAGTGCTAACTATGGCTACACCTTC.